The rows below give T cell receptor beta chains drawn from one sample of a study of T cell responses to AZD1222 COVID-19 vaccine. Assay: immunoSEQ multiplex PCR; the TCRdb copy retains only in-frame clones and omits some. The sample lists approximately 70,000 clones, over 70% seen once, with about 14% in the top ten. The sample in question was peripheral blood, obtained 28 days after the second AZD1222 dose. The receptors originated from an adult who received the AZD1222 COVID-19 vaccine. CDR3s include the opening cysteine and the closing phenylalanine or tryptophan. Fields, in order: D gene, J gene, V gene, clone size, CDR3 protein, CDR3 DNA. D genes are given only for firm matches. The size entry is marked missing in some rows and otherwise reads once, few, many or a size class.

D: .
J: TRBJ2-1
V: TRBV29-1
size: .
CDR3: CSVDYQGEGEQFF
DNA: TGCAGCGTTGATTATCAGGGGGAGGGTGAGCAGTTCTTC

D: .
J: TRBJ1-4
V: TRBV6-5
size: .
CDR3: CASSTREGEKLFF
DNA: TGTGCCAGCAGTACACGGGAGGGTGAAAAACTGTTTTTT

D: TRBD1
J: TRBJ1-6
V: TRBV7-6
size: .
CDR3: CASSLVPGQGGSYSPLHF
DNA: TGTGCCAGCAGCTTAGTGCCGGGACAGGGAGGTTCTTATTCACCCCTCCACTTT

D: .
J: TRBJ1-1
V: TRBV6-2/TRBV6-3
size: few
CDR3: CASSYSGVGETEAFF
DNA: TGTGCCAGCAGTTACTCGGGTGTGGGTGAGACTGAAGCTTTCTTT

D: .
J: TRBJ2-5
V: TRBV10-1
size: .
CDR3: CASSEGASSGETQYF
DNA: TGCGCCAGCAGTGAGGGAGCTAGCTCAGGAGAGACCCAGTACTTC

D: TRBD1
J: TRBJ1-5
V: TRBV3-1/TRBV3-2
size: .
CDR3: CASSQYDDRGPSSYSNQPQHF
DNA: TGTGCCAGCAGCCAGTACGACGACAGGGGGCCCTCCTCATATAGCAATCAGCCCCAGCATTTT

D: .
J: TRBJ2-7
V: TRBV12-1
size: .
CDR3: CASSLRDRELVRSTYEQYF
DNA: TGTGCCAGCAGCCTCCGGGACAGGGAGTTAGTTCGCTCGACTTACGAGCAGTACTTC

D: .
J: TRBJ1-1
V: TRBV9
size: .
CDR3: CASSVTGTNAEAFF
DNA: TGTGCCAGCAGCGTGACTGGGACAAACGCTGAAGCTTTCTTT

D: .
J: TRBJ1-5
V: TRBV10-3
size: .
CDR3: CAISESSFIQGRSNQPQHF
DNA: TGTGCCATCAGTGAGTCGAGTTTTATCCAGGGACGGAGCAATCAGCCCCAGCATTTT

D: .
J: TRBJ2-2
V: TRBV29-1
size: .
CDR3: CSVALGRVTGELFF
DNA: TGCAGCGTTGCCCTGGGGCGCGTCACCGGGGAGCTGTTTTTT

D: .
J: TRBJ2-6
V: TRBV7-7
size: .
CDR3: CASSPGRVWANVLTF
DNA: TGTGCTAGCAGCCCAGGACGGGTATGGGCCAACGTCCTGACTTTC

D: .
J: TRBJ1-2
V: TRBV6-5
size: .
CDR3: CASSYSGAKDGYTF
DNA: TGTGCCAGCAGTTACTCTGGCGCCAAGGATGGCTACACCTTC

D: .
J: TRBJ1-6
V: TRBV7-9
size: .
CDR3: CASSPPGGNYNSPLHF
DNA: TGTGCCAGCAGCCCGCCCGGGGGGAACTATAATTCACCCCTCCACTTT

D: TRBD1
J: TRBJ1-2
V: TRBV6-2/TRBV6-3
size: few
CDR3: CASSSFDRVDGYTF
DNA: TGTGCCAGCAGTAGCTTCGACAGGGTGGATGGCTACACCTTC

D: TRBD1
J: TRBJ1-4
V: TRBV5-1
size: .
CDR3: CASSRAGPGTGDEKLFF
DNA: TGCGCCAGCAGCCGCGCCGGCCCTGGGACAGGGGATGAAAAACTGTTTTTT

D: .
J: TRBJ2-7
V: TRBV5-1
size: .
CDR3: CASSLDSIGSEQYF
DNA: TGCGCCAGCAGCTTGGACTCAATCGGCAGCGAGCAGTACTTC

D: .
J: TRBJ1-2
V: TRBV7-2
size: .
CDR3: CASSSGQGQSYTF
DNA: TGTGCCAGCAGCTCCGGGCAGGGGCAGAGCTACACCTTC

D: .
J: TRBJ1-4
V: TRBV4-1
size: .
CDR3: CASSQVNRESEKLFF
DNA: TGCGCCAGCAGCCAAGTTAACAGGGAGAGTGAAAAACTGTTTTTT

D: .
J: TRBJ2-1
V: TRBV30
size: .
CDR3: CAWSVTDEQFF
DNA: TGTGCCTGGAGTGTAACGGATGAGCAGTTCTTC

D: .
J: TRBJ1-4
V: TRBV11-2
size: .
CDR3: CASSLVGRGSEKLFF
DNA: TGTGCCAGCAGCTTAGTGGGACGGGGGAGTGAAAAACTGTTTTTT

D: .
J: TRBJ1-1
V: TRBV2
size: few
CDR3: CASSEQLEAFF
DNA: TGTGCCAGCAGTGAACAGCTTGAAGCTTTCTTT

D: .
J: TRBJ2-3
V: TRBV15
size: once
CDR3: CATSGGPSTDTQYF
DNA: TGTGCCACCAGCGGGGGACCCAGCACAGATACGCAGTATTTT

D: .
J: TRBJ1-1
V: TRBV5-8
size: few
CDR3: CASSLTRRHEAFF
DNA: TGTGCCAGCAGCCTCACGAGGCGGCACGAAGCTTTCTTT

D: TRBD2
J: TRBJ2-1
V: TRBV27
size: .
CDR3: CASRSLGLAGGQFF
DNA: TGTGCCAGCCGTTCCCTCGGGCTAGCGGGGGGGCAGTTCTTC

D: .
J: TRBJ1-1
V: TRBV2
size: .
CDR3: CASIQGNTEAFF
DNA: TGTGCCAGCATTCAGGGGAACACTGAAGCTTTCTTT

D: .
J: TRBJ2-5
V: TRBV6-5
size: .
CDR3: CASSYSGSGGETQYF
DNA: TGTGCCAGCAGTTACTCAGGTTCAGGCGGGGAGACCCAGTACTTC

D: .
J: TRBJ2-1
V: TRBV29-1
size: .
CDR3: CSVERQSYNEQFF
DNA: TGCAGCGTTGAACGCCAGAGCTACAATGAGCAGTTCTTC

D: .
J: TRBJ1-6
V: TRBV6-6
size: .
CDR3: CASTIRQKGVSPLHF
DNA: TGTGCCAGCACCATAAGACAGAAGGGAGTTTCACCCCTCCACTTT

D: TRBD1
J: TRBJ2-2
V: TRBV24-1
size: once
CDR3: CATSDPGTGDGELFF
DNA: TGTGCCACCAGTGATCCCGGGACAGGAGACGGGGAGCTGTTTTTT

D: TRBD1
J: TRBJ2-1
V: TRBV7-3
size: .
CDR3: CASSLQGQGANEQFF
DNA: TGTGCCAGCAGCTTACAGGGACAGGGGGCGAATGAGCAGTTCTTC

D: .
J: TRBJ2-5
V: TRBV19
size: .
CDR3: CASRRDSHYQETQYF
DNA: TGTGCCAGTAGGCGGGACAGCCACTACCAAGAGACCCAGTACTTC

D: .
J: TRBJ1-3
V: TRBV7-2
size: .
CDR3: CATSRAQGRGNTIYF
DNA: TGTGCCACCTCTCGAGCGCAGGGGAGGGGAAACACCATATATTTT

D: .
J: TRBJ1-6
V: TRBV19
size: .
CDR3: CASSPWNSPLHF
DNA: TGTGCCAGTAGTCCCTGGAATTCACCCCTCCACTTT

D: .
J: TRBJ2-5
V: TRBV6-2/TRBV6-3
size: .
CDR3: CASSYIGAQETQYF
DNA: TGTGCCAGCAGTTATATAGGGGCCCAAGAGACCCAGTACTTC

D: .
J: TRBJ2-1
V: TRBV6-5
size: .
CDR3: CASSYSRGGSYNEQFF
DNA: TGTGCCAGCAGTTACTCTCGGGGCGGATCCTACAATGAGCAGTTCTTC

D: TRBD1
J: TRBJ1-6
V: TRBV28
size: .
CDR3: CATRTGGFSYNSPLHF
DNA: TGTGCCACTAGGACAGGGGGTTTCTCCTATAATTCACCCCTCCACTTT

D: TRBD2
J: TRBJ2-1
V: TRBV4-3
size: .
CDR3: CASSQGAGTSLNNEQFF
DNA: TGCGCCAGCAGCCAAGGAGCCGGGACTAGCCTTAACAATGAGCAGTTCTTC

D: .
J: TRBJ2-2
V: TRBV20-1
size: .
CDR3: CSASGTQANTGELFF
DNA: TGCAGTGCTAGTGGGACACAAGCGAACACCGGGGAGCTGTTTTTT

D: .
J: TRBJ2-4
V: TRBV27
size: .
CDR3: CASSSEYKAKNIQYF
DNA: TGTGCCAGCAGCTCCGAATACAAAGCCAAAAACATTCAGTACTTC

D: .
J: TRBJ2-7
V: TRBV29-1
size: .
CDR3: CSAMGGQTYEQYF
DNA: TGCAGCGCCATGGGGGGACAGACCTACGAGCAGTACTTC

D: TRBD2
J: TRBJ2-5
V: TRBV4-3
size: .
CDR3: CASSLGLEGTQYF
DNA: TGCGCCAGCAGCCTCGGACTAGAGGGGACCCAGTACTTC

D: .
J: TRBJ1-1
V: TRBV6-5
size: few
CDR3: CASSYLGNTEAFF
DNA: TGTGCCAGCAGTTACCTGGGGAACACTGAAGCTTTCTTT

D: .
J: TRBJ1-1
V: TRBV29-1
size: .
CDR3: CSVDQGASAFF
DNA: TGCAGCGTTGACCAGGGCGCCTCGGCTTTCTTT

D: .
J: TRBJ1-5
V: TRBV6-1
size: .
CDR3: CASSEGVAGNQPQHF
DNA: TGTGCCAGCAGTGAAGGGGTGGCGGGGAATCAGCCCCAGCATTTT

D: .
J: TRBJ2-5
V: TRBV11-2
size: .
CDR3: CASSFYRGQETQYF
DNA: TGTGCCAGCAGCTTTTATAGGGGCCAAGAGACCCAGTACTTC

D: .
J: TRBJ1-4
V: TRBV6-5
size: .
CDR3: CASSYRGFEKLFF
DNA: TGTGCCAGCAGTTATCGGGGTTTCGAAAAACTGTTTTTT

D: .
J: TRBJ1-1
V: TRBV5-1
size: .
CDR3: CASSLGSGGTEAFF
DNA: TGCGCCAGCAGCTTGGGTTCGGGGGGCACTGAAGCTTTCTTT

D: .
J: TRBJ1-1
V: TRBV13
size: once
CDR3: CASSSRGGELTEAFF
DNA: TGTGCCAGCAGCTCTCGGGGGGGAGAACTCACTGAAGCTTTCTTT

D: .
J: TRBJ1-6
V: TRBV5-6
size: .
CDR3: CASSGGLNSPLHF
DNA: TGTGCCAGCAGCGGGGGGCTGAATTCACCCCTCCACTTT

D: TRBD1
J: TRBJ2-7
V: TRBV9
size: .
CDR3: CASSPREGANYEQYF
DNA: TGTGCCAGCAGCCCTCGAGAGGGGGCCAACTACGAGCAGTACTTC

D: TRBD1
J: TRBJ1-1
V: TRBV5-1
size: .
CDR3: CASSGQAEAFF
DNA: TGCGCCAGTTCCGGACAGGCTGAAGCTTTCTTT

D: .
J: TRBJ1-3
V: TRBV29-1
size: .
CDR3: CSVEARGSGNTIYF
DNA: TGCAGCGTTGAGGCTCGGGGGTCTGGAAACACCATATATTTT

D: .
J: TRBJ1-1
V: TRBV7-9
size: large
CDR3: CASSLDGAGALNTEAFF
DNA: TGTGCCAGCAGCTTAGACGGGGCAGGTGCGTTGAACACTGAAGCTTTCTTT

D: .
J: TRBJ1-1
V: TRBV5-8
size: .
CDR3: CASSLEPGDTEAFF
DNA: TGTGCCAGCAGCTTGGAACCCGGTGACACTGAAGCTTTCTTT

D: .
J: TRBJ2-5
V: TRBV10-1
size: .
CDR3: CASSDLRGGHRETQYF
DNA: TGCGCCAGCAGTGACTTGAGGGGTGGGCACCGGGAGACCCAGTACTTC

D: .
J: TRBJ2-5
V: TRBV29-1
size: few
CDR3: CSVVMEKETQYF
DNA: TGCAGCGTTGTTATGGAGAAGGAGACCCAGTACTTC

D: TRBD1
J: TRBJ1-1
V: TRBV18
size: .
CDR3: CASSPNMGQGAEAFF
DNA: TGTGCCAGCTCACCAAATATGGGACAGGGGGCTGAAGCTTTCTTT

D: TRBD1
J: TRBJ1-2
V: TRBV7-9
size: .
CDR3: CASSLARGNYYGYTF
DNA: TGTGCCAGCAGCTTAGCCAGGGGGAATTACTATGGCTACACCTTC

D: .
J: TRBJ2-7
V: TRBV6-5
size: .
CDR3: CASVFKYEQYF
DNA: TGTGCCAGCGTTTTCAAATACGAGCAGTACTTC

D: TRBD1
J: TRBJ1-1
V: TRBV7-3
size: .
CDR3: CASSLRGPDTEAFF
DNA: TGTGCCAGCAGCCTAAGGGGGCCGGACACTGAAGCTTTCTTT